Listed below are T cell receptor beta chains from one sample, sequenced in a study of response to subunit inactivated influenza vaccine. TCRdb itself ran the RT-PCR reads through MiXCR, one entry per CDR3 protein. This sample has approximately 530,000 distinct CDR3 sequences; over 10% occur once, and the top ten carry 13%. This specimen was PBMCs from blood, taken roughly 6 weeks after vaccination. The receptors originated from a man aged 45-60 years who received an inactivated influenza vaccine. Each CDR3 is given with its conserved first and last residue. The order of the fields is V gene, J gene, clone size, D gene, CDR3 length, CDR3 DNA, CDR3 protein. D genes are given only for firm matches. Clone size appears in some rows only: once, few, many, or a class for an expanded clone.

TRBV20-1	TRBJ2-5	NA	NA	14	TGCAGTGCTAGCGGTACAGGGTGGGGGGAGACCCAGTACTTC	CSASGTGWGETQYF
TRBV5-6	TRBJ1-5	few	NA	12	TGTGCCAGCTTTAACATCCCGTCCGTCCAGCATTTT	CASFNIPSVQHF
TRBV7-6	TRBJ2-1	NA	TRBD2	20	TGTGCCAGCAGCTTAGTGGGACTAGCGGGAGGCGGGGTCTCCTACAATGAGCAGTTCTTC	CASSLVGLAGGGVSYNEQFF
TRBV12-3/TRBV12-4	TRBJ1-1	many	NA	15	TGTGCCAGCAGTTTAGTGCAGGGAATGAACACTGAAGCTTTCTTT	CASSLVQGMNTEAFF
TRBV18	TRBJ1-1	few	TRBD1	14	TGTGCCAGCTCACCACTCAGGGGGGGAGCTGAAGCTTTCTTT	CASSPLRGGAEAFF
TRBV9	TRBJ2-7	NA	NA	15	TGTGCCAGCAGCGAGGGGAACGGGAATTGGTACGAGCAGTACTTC	CASSEGNGNWYEQYF
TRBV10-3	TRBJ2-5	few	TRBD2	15	TGTGCCATCAGGGATTCGGGGGGGAGGCAAGAGACCCAGTACTTC	CAIRDSGGRQETQYF
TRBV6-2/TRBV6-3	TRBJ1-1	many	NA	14	TGTGCCAGCAGTTGGTTGAGCATGAACACTGAAGCTTTCTTT	CASSWLSMNTEAFF
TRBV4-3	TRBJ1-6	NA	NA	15	TGCGCCAGCAGCCAAGATACTCGTTATAATTCACCCCTCCACTTT	CASSQDTRYNSPLHF
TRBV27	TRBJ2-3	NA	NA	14	TGTGCCAGCAGTTCCCACTCGTGGGACTCACCGCAGTATTTT	CASSSHSWDSPQYF
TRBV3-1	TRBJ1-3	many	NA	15	TGTGCCAGCAGCCAAGGACGGGGGGCTGGAAACACCATATATTTT	CASSQGRGAGNTIYF
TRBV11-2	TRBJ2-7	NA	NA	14	TGTGCCAGCAGCTTCCCGGACAGTCCCTACGAGCAGTACTTC	CASSFPDSPYEQYF
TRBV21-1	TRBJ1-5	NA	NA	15	TGTGCCAGCAGCCCGGCCCGTTATAGCAATCAGCCCCAGCATTTT	CASSPARYSNQPQHF
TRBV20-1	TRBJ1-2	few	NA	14	TGCAGTGCTAGAGATGGCAGGGGCGGCTATGGCTACACCTTC	CSARDGRGGYGYTF
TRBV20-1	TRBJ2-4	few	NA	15	TGCAGTGCTAGAGATTCGGACAGCTCCAAAAACATTCAGTACTTC	CSARDSDSSKNIQYF
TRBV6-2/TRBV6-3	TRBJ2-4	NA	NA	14	TGTGCCAGCAGTTACTTCGCAGGGGTCAACATTCAGTACTTC	CASSYFAGVNIQYF
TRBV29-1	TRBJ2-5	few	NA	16	TGCAGCGTTGAGACAGCTACAGGGATTCGGAAAGAGACCCAGTACTTC	CSVETATGIRKETQYF
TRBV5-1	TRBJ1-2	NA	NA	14	TGCGCCAGCAGCTTGGACAGGGAGAACTATGGCTACACCTTC	CASSLDRENYGYTF
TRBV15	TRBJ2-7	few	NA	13	TGTGCCACCAGCAGAGATCGGCCTTACGAGCAGTACTTC	CATSRDRPYEQYF